The subject of this entry is one T cell receptor beta chain. These data originate in a study of blood T cell repertoires in COVID-19. Across the study: The samples span acute and convalescent COVID-19 from the United States, Italy and Spain.

Assignments of participants to cohorts depended upon their own reported clinical history. As handled by the study authors: Estimated nucleated cell counts came from reference gene primer amplification. Clones were sequenced by immunoSEQ multiplex PCR, and TCRdb holds only the in-frame ones, with some missing. V, J and clone size reflect that table, while D and trimming were determined from the DNA. The data hold around 130,000 clones, with around 80% observed a single time. This CDR3 spans 14 amino acids. J was trimmed by 2 bases and V by 4 bases; bases with no gene match: 4. Germline V gives CDR1 LGHDT, CDR2 YNNKEL (reference sequence).

The rearrangement uses TRBV3-1 (or the pseudogene TRBV3-2) and TRBJ2-7; 8 nucleotides match TRBD1. The specimen sequenced was PBMCs or T cells enriched from blood (not recorded which). This TCR was recovered from a man between 40 and 49 years old with acute COVID-19. This CDR3 reads CASSPSTGAYEQYF. CDR3 coding DNA: TGTGCCAGCAGCCCCTCGACAGGGGCCTACGAGCAGTACTTC.